A selection of T cell receptor beta chains follows, all from one sample in a study of CD8+CD57+ T cells in acquired aplastic anemia. TCRdb recomputed calls from the reads with MiXCR, one row per CDR3 protein. The sample includes about 220,000 distinct CDR3 sequences, approximately 35% of them seen just once. Material: sorted CD4+, CD8+, or CD8+CD57+ T cells (not recorded which) from PBMCs. These receptors all stem from a human donor in good health, serving as a control. Each CDR3 is given with its conserved first and last residue. D genes are given only for firm matches. The size field is filled for only some rows; it gives once, few, many or a size class.

D gene,clone size,J gene,V gene,CDR3 protein,CDR3 DNA
TRBD2,few,TRBJ2-1,TRBV29-1,CSVEGQAGGYNEQFF,TGCAGTGTTGAAGGGCAAGCGGGGGGCTACAATGAGCAGTTCTTC
NA,many,TRBJ2-7,TRBV14,CASSREQGDTRVYEQYF,TGTGCCAGCAGCCGCGAACAAGGGGATACTCGGGTTTACGAGCAGTACTTC
TRBD2,many,TRBJ2-3,TRBV19,CASSIGLAGARHTDTQYF,TGTGCCAGTAGTATAGGGCTAGCGGGGGCCCGACACACAGATACGCAGTATTTT
NA,many,TRBJ1-1,TRBV19,CASSRGNAVNTEAFF,TGTGCCAGTAGTAGAGGGAACGCGGTGAACACTGAAGCTTTCTTT
TRBD1,NA,TRBJ1-5,TRBV29-1,CSVQTGGGQPQHF,TGCAGCGTGCAGACAGGGGGCGGTCAGCCCCAGCATTTT
NA,few,TRBJ2-5,TRBV5-1,CASSLNSPAGETQYF,TGCGCCAGCAGCTTGAATAGCCCGGCGGGAGAGACCCAGTACTTC
NA,many,TRBJ2-7,TRBV12-3/TRBV12-4,CASSSGLGPYEQYF,TGTGCCAGCAGTTCCGGACTCGGACCTTACGAGCAGTACTTC
TRBD2,many,TRBJ2-7,TRBV4-1,CASSRSGLAGGPRSYEQYF,TGCGCCAGCAGCCGAAGCGGGCTAGCGGGGGGGCCGAGGTCCTACGAGCAGTACTTC
NA,few,TRBJ1-1,TRBV14,CASSQARLRNTEAFF,TGTGCCAGCAGCCAAGCTAGACTTCGGAACACTGAAGCTTTCTTT
NA,NA,TRBJ1-3,TRBV27,CASMTSRVGGNTIYF,TGTGCCAGCATGACCTCCAGGGTAGGAGGAAACACCATATATTTT
TRBD2,many,TRBJ2-7,TRBV20-1,CSVRGLAAYEQYF,TGCAGTGTTCGGGGACTAGCGGCCTACGAGCAGTACTTC
TRBD1,many,TRBJ1-1,TRBV20-1,CSARNDRGAGEAFF,TGCAGTGCTAGGAACGACAGGGGGGCGGGTGAAGCTTTCTTT
NA,once,TRBJ1-1,TRBV10-3,CAISSKIPGPGGNNTEAFF,TGTGCCATCAGCTCGAAAATCCCGGGACCCGGGGGCAATAACACTGAAGCTTTCTTT
TRBD2,NA,TRBJ2-1,TRBV12-3/TRBV12-4,CASSFWAAGGDEQFF,TGTGCCAGCAGTTTCTGGGCCGCGGGGGGCGATGAGCAGTTCTTC
NA,few,TRBJ1-6,TRBV25-1,CASSLGHLNSPLHF,TGTGCCAGCAGTCTTGGACACCTAAATTCACCCCTCCACTTT
TRBD2,NA,TRBJ2-7,TRBV13,CASQVIAGVPYEQYF,TGTGCCAGCCAAGTCATAGCGGGAGTACCCTACGAGCAGTACTTC
TRBD1,many,TRBJ1-3,TRBV5-1,CASSPGWTGGNTIYF,TGCGCCAGCAGCCCCGGTTGGACAGGCGGAAACACCATATATTTT
TRBD1,many,TRBJ1-2,TRBV5-1,CASSLAPRGLEDGYTF,TGCGCCAGCAGCTTAGCCCCCAGGGGGCTTGAGGATGGCTACACCTTC
NA,many,TRBJ1-5,TRBV7-2,CASSLVGDQPQHF,TGTGCCAGCAGCTTGGTAGGGGATCAGCCCCAGCATTTT
TRBD1,once,TRBJ2-3,TRBV11-3,CASSLDLTGGTQYF,TGTGCCAGCAGCTTAGATCTGACAGGGGGTACGCAGTATTTT
NA,many,TRBJ1-2,TRBV29-1,CSVEELGGRGYTF,TGCAGCGTTGAAGAGTTAGGGGGTCGGGGCTACACCTTC
NA,NA,TRBJ1-6,TRBV19,CASSPPQGRRDPLHF,TGTGCCAGTAGTCCCCCCCAGGGGAGAAGGGATCCTCTCCACTTT
NA,many,TRBJ2-7,TRBV20-1,CSARVPGTASYEQYF,TGCAGTGCTAGAGTCCCCGGAACAGCTTCCTACGAGCAGTACTTC
NA,NA,TRBJ2-7,TRBV9,CASSFRPGDYEQYF,TGTGCCAGCAGCTTTCGCCCGGGGGACTACGAGCAGTACTTC
NA,NA,TRBJ2-5,TRBV19,CASSLDYRETQYF,TGTGCCAGTAGCCTGGACTACCGGGAGACCCAGTACTTC
NA,few,TRBJ2-1,TRBV7-6,CASSLVGDKNRRRHNEQFF,TGTGCCAGCAGCTTAGTGGGGGACAAGAACCGCAGAAGACACAATGAGCAGTTCTTC
TRBD1,many,TRBJ2-7,TRBV11-2,CASSFLGQGSYF,TGTGCCAGCAGCTTCCTGGGACAGGGATCGTACTTC
TRBD1,NA,TRBJ1-1,TRBV10-3,CAIRGQGVYTEAFF,TGTGCCATCAGGGGACAGGGGGTTTACACTGAAGCTTTCTTT
NA,NA,TRBJ1-5,TRBV20-1,CSAREGRVGGYQPQHF,TGCAGTGCTAGAGAGGGCAGGGTGGGGGGTTATCAGCCCCAGCATTTT
NA,few,TRBJ2-5,TRBV4-1,CASSRGWDKETQYF,TGCGCCAGCAGCCGCGGGTGGGACAAAGAGACCCAGTACTTC
NA,NA,TRBJ2-4,TRBV5-6,CASSPLTQGFDNIQYF,TGTGCCAGCAGCCCATTAACACAGGGTTTCGATAACATTCAGTACTTC
NA,many,TRBJ1-1,TRBV29-1,CSTADGHLNTEAFF,TGCAGCACAGCCGACGGACATTTGAACACTGAAGCTTTCTTT
NA,many,TRBJ2-2,TRBV15,CATSSIPAHTLGELFF,TGTGCCACCAGCAGTATTCCGGCACACACTCTCGGGGAGCTGTTTTTT
NA,NA,TRBJ2-3,TRBV10-3,CAISDQTVPTDTQYF,TGTGCCATCAGTGATCAGACAGTACCCACAGATACGCAGTATTTT
NA,many,TRBJ1-1,TRBV2,CASSRYRDVAEAFF,TGTGCCAGCAGTAGGTACAGGGACGTCGCTGAAGCTTTCTTT